This is a list of T cell receptor beta chains from one sample in a study of T cells after yellow fever vaccination. Using its own MiXCR run on the 5' RACE reads, TCRdb lists one record per CDR3 protein. The sample yields about 74,000 distinct CDR3 sequences, approximately 6.5% seen once. The sequencing here drew on CD8+ T cells sorted from PBMCs, taken roughly 5 days after the first yellow fever vaccination. The receptors derive from a man between 18 and 29 years old who received the YFV17D yellow fever vaccine. Each CDR3 is given with its conserved first and last residue. D genes are given only for firm matches. The size field is filled for only some rows; it gives once, few, many or a size class.

v_call,clone_size,d_call,j_call,cdr3_aa,cdr3_nt
TRBV27,NA,TRBD2,TRBJ2-1,CASSPHRDYVYNEQFF,TGTGCCAGCAGTCCTCACCGGGACTACGTTTACAATGAGCAGTTCTTC
TRBV7-9,NA,TRBD1,TRBJ1-2,CASSRDRIYGYTF,TGTGCCAGCAGCCGGGACAGGATCTATGGCTACACCTTC
TRBV7-6,few,NA,TRBJ2-3,CASMAGRDTQYF,TGTGCCAGCATGGCAGGTAGAGATACGCAGTATTTT
TRBV20-1,many,NA,TRBJ1-5,CSARDPGGVSNQPQHF,TGCAGTGCTAGAGACCCTGGGGGGGTGAGCAATCAGCCCCAGCATTTT
TRBV3-1,NA,TRBD2,TRBJ2-2,CASSQEEGTSGTGELFF,TGTGCCAGCAGCCAGGAAGAGGGGACTAGCGGGACCGGGGAGCTGTTTTTT
TRBV4-1,many,NA,TRBJ1-6,CASSPLSGSPLHF,TGCGCCAGCAGCCCGTTATCGGGTTCACCCCTCCACTTT
TRBV24-1,NA,NA,TRBJ1-5,CATSPGWNQPQHF,TGTGCCACCAGTCCAGGTTGGAATCAGCCCCAGCATTTT
TRBV7-9,few,NA,TRBJ2-2,CASSLGYRNTGELFF,TGTGCCAGCAGCTTAGGCTACAGGAACACCGGGGAGCTGTTTTTT
TRBV7-8,few,NA,TRBJ2-3,CASSFSRPPDTQYF,TGTGCCAGCAGCTTCTCACGGCCCCCAGATACGCAGTATTTT
TRBV9,many,NA,TRBJ1-1,CASSPKGAVHGTEAFF,TGTGCCAGCAGCCCTAAAGGGGCGGTTCACGGGACTGAAGCTTTCTTT
TRBV4-3,many,NA,TRBJ1-6,CASSQDRGRNSPLHF,TGCGCCAGCAGCCAAGACAGGGGTCGTAATTCACCCCTCCACTTT
TRBV7-8,NA,TRBD1,TRBJ1-4,CASSSDRVESNEKLFF,TGTGCCAGCAGCTCCGACAGGGTCGAGTCTAATGAAAAACTGTTTTTT
TRBV19,NA,TRBD1,TRBJ2-1,CASSPTGANNEQFF,TGTGCCAGTAGCCCGACAGGGGCGAACAATGAGCAGTTCTTC
TRBV7-9,few,NA,TRBJ2-4,CASSPGAAQNKNIQYF,TGTGCCAGCAGCCCAGGGGCGGCGCAGAACAAAAACATTCAGTACTTC
TRBV13,many,TRBD2,TRBJ2-3,CASSSAYRTSADTQYF,TGTGCCAGCAGCTCCGCATATCGTACTAGCGCCGATACGCAGTATTTT
TRBV4-1,NA,NA,TRBJ2-3,CASSQSSDTDTQYF,TGCGCCAGCAGCCAATCCAGTGACACAGATACGCAGTATTTT
TRBV7-3,few,NA,TRBJ2-5,CASSPHQGTETQYF,TGTGCCAGCAGCCCACATCAAGGGACCGAGACCCAGTACTTC
TRBV4-1,NA,TRBD1,TRBJ1-2,CASSQGDRGLGYGYTF,TGCGCCAGCAGCCAGGGAGACAGGGGGCTAGGCTATGGCTACACCTTC
TRBV2,few,TRBD1,TRBJ1-2,CASTRLFDRDYGYTF,TGTGCCAGCACCCGACTATTCGACAGGGACTATGGCTACACCTTC
TRBV4-1,many,TRBD2,TRBJ2-5,CASSQEPSGGLLGETQYF,TGCGCCAGCAGCCAAGAGCCTAGCGGGGGGCTCCTCGGAGAGACCCAGTACTTC
TRBV20-1,NA,NA,TRBJ1-2,CSARPRDNYGYTF,TGCAGTGCTAGACCGAGGGATAACTATGGCTACACCTTC
TRBV25-1,many,NA,TRBJ1-1,CASSESKDANTEAFF,TGTGCCAGCAGTGAGTCTAAGGACGCGAACACTGAAGCTTTCTTT
TRBV5-5,few,TRBD1,TRBJ2-1,CASSLVTGLNEQFF,TGTGCCAGCAGCTTGGTGACAGGGCTCAATGAGCAGTTCTTC
TRBV4-3,NA,NA,TRBJ2-1,CASSQGLGVYSNEQFF,TGCGCCAGCAGCCAAGGCCTAGGGGTTTACTCCAATGAGCAGTTCTTC
TRBV11-1,many,NA,TRBJ2-2,CASRPTDMWPANTGELFF,TGTGCCAGCAGACCTACGGACATGTGGCCTGCTAACACCGGGGAGCTGTTTTTT
TRBV10-2,many,TRBD2,TRBJ2-1,CASSESGGYLGEQFF,TGCGCCAGCAGTGAGAGCGGGGGGTATTTAGGTGAGCAGTTCTTC
TRBV7-6,many,TRBD1,TRBJ2-2,CASSLAGQGVGELFF,TGTGCCAGCAGCTTAGCGGGACAGGGTGTCGGGGAGCTGTTTTTT
TRBV6-4,NA,NA,TRBJ2-6,CASTPSGASLSGANVLTF,TGTGCCAGCACACCTTCGGGAGCTTCCCTCTCTGGGGCCAACGTCCTGACTTTC
TRBV27,many,NA,TRBJ2-7,CASSFWGGLNEQYF,TGTGCCAGCAGTTTTTGGGGGGGCCTAAACGAGCAGTACTTC
TRBV6-6,few,NA,TRBJ1-3,CASWRGTRNTIYF,TGTGCCAGCTGGAGGGGGACGAGAAACACCATATATTTT
TRBV11-1,many,NA,TRBJ1-1,CASSLVDDPCWGPNTEAFF,TGTGCCAGCAGCTTAGTTGATGATCCATGCTGGGGACCTAACACTGAAGCTTTCTTT
TRBV25-1,many,NA,TRBJ2-7,CARNREDEQYF,TGTGCCAGAAACAGGGAGGACGAGCAGTACTTC
TRBV25-1,few,TRBD1,TRBJ2-2,CASSDKGTGYGELFF,TGTGCCAGCAGTGACAAAGGGACAGGGTACGGGGAGCTGTTTTTT
TRBV4-3,many,NA,TRBJ2-7,CASSQAAVYSYEQYF,TGCGCCAGCAGCCAAGCAGCAGTTTACTCCTACGAGCAGTACTTC
TRBV30,many,NA,TRBJ2-1,CAWSVSPTTYNEQFF,TGTGCCTGGAGTGTCTCGCCCACTACCTACAATGAGCAGTTCTTC
TRBV10-3,many,TRBD2,TRBJ2-3,CAISEAGSTDTQYF,TGTGCCATCAGCGAAGCGGGGAGCACAGATACGCAGTATTTT
TRBV29-1,many,NA,TRBJ2-7,CSVEIGTPYEQYF,TGCAGCGTTGAAATTGGGACACCCTACGAGCAGTACTTC
TRBV9,few,NA,TRBJ1-1,CASSVDPKGLNTEAFF,TGTGCCAGCAGCGTAGATCCGAAGGGGCTGAACACTGAAGCTTTCTTT
TRBV4-1,few,NA,TRBJ2-5,CASSQVGGGETQYF,TGCGCCAGCAGCCAAGTGGGGGGCGGGGAGACCCAGTACTTC
TRBV7-9,few,TRBD2,TRBJ2-1,CASRQTSGKYNEQFF,TGTGCCAGCAGACAGACTAGCGGGAAATACAATGAGCAGTTCTTC
TRBV2,few,TRBD1,TRBJ2-3,CASSQNTGARDTQYF,TGTGCCAGCAGCCAAAATACAGGGGCCCGGGATACGCAGTATTTT
TRBV28,many,NA,TRBJ2-3,CASTPRYRTDTQYF,TGTGCCAGCACCCCCCGGTACAGGACAGATACGCAGTATTTT
TRBV20-1,NA,NA,TRBJ2-3,CSARGGTDTQYF,TGCAGTGCTAGGGGTGGGACAGATACGCAGTATTTT
TRBV30,NA,TRBD2,TRBJ2-5,CAWSVGTSNQETQYF,TGTGCCTGGAGTGTCGGGACTAGTAATCAAGAGACCCAGTACTTC
TRBV29-1,many,NA,TRBJ2-7,CSVELRAGEQYF,TGCAGCGTTGAGTTAAGGGCAGGCGAGCAGTACTTC
TRBV29-1,many,TRBD1,TRBJ1-2,CSVDGTELNYGYTF,TGCAGCGTCGATGGGACAGAGCTTAACTATGGCTACACCTTC
TRBV5-1,few,NA,TRBJ1-2,CASSLVGGTDPYGYTF,TGCGCCAGCAGCTTGGTCGGCGGGACGGACCCCTATGGCTACACCTTC
TRBV20-1,many,TRBD1,TRBJ2-5,CSAWDRGLNQETQYF,TGCAGTGCTTGGGACAGGGGGCTTAACCAAGAGACCCAGTACTTC
TRBV13,NA,NA,TRBJ2-6,CASRLWGSGANVLTF,TGTGCCAGCAGGCTTTGGGGCTCTGGGGCCAACGTCCTGACTTTC
TRBV7-2,NA,TRBD1,TRBJ1-1,CASSIGTGEAFF,TGTGCCAGCAGCATCGGGACAGGAGAAGCTTTCTTT
TRBV11-2,NA,NA,TRBJ1-6,CASRTGTNYSPLHF,TGTGCCAGCAGAACCGGGACAAATTATTCACCCCTCCACTTT
TRBV7-9,few,TRBD2,TRBJ2-1,CASSFSGGAGYNEQFF,TGTGCCAGCAGCTTTAGCGGGGGGGCCGGATACAATGAGCAGTTCTTC
TRBV27,NA,TRBD1,TRBJ1-5,CASSQGVSNQPQHF,TGTGCCAGCAGTCAGGGGGTTAGCAATCAGCCCCAGCATTTT
TRBV12-3/TRBV12-4,many,NA,TRBJ2-1,CASSLVQEGYNEQFF,TGTGCCAGCAGTTTGGTCCAGGAAGGCTACAATGAGCAGTTCTTC
TRBV7-9,few,TRBD1,TRBJ2-1,CASSLTGDPYNEQFF,TGTGCCAGCAGCTTGACAGGGGACCCCTACAATGAGCAGTTCTTC